The following is a TCR beta chain sequence with its context. Its antigen remains unknown. The sample belongs to a study of T cell responses to AZD1222 COVID-19 vaccine. Germline CDR1 and CDR2: SGHDN and FVKESK. The CDR3 length is 16 residues. Trimming left V 4 bases short and J 3 bases short, with 15 bases between. Study observations and caveats: Two AZD1222 administrations were followed by greater Spike-specific TCR breadth and depth. Donor demographics were predominantly white British with a female majority; clonal diversity may be underestimated. Nearly half of spike-specific TCRs reportedly go after variant regions that carry no mutations. Along spike, vaccine-associated CD4 TCRs were found throughout, with dominance at 160-218 and 743-854.

TCRdb keeps only in-frame clones here, not all; method: immunoSEQ multiplex PCR. The data contain 95,000 to 150,000 clones, approximately 88% of them singletons. The sample consisted of peripheral blood, taken on day 0 of AZD1222 vaccination. The genes are TRBV14 and TRBJ1-4; no clear D. The sequence came from an adult in good health. CDR3 sequence: CASSPLSPRSNEKLFF. CDR3 nucleotide sequence: TGTGCCAGCAGCCCTCTATCTCCAAGATCTAATGAAAAACTGTTTTTT. Together with reference TRBV14 and TRBJ1-4, the CDR3 gives the full variable domain: EAGVTQFPSHSVIEKGQTVTLRCDPISGHDNLYWYRRVMGKEIKFLLHFVKESKQDESGMPNNRFLAERTGGTYSTLKVQPAELEDSGVYFCASSPLSPRSNEKLFFGSGTQLSVL.